The present TCR beta chain was sequenced within a study of blood T cell repertoires in COVID-19. Whole-study context: COVID-19 samples, acute and convalescent, were from the United States, Italy and Spain. PBMCs, B-cell-depleted T cells, or T cells provided the cDNA or gDNA that made up the material.

Patients from Seattle were sampled longitudinally, starting during active infection. CDR3 length equals 14 residues. CDR1 and CDR2 from the germline V gene are SNHLY and FYNNEI. V shed 8 bases and J 5 bases; nucleotides not matched to a gene: 11. Assay used: immunoSEQ multiplex PCR; TCRdb lists only in-frame clones, some missing. Among approximately 350,000 clones listed, approximately 86% were seen once. Source material: peripheral blood. This sequence joins TRBV2 and TRBJ2-5; TRBD1 matches 7 bases. This sequence originates from a woman aged 55-75 years with COVID-19, enrolled during active disease. This CDR3 reads CASRGQSWGETQYF. The CDR3 DNA sequence: TGTGCCAGCCGGGGACAGTCCTGGGGTGAGACCCAGTACTTC.